This T cell receptor beta chain was identified during a study of cytomegalovirus exposure and HLA in healthy donors. Study-wide points: Among TCR sequences, most were rare, though some public TCRs appeared in many donors.

Primers for the PCR totalled 60 Vbeta and 13 Jbeta. This table comes from immunoSEQ multiplex PCR, and its TCRdb copy is limited to in-frame clones, with some not included. The sample has around 91,000 clones, approximately 64% seen once; the top ten hold 3.2%. Worth noting for this clone: Its antigen is unknown.

The sequence came from a man between 60 and 75 years old in good health and CMV-seronegative. The sample taken for sequencing was PBMCs.

DNA of the CDR3: TGCAGCGGCCGACAGGGGAACGAGCAGTACTTC. Its translation: CSGRQGNEQYF. The chain links TRBV29-1 to TRBJ2-7; 8 positions match TRBD1. Trimming took 7 bases from V and 5 from J; bases not matched to a gene: 4. Per germline, CDR1 SQVTM and CDR2 ANQGSEA. There are 11 residues in the CDR3.